This TCR beta chain derives from a study of tumor-infiltrating lymphocytes in primary liver carcinoma. The wider study: With diameters of roughly 4.2 to 10 cm, tumors were stage T1-T3 N0M0.

General study findings and limits: Tumor-adjacent and tumor-blood pairs displayed less overlap than did pairs of tumor regions.

Reverse transcription of roughly 480 ng total RNA with a constant-region primer produced TCR beta cDNA. Libraries of TCR beta came from three nested multiplex PCR rounds with slightly modified ARM-PCR. The study ran its first two PCR rounds for roughly 10 cycles each, using TRBV1-TRBV30 forward primers and a C-beta reverse primer. Using its own MiXCR run on the multiplex PCR reads, TCRdb lists one record per CDR3 protein. This sample carries about 180,000 distinct CDR3 sequences, less than 65% of them seen once, and the ten largest clones take 65% to 80%. The CDR3 contains 14 residues. CDR1 and CDR2 (germline): WNHNN, SYGVQD (reference sequence). In regard to this clonotype: The antigen remains undetermined. The junction and the germline gene differ at one end; a read error may be behind it.

Alongside blood RNA obtained from unsorted whole blood, germline DNA was also extracted. The chain links TRBV10-1 to TRBJ2-1; 9 nucleotides agree with TRBD1. Material: peripheral blood. This sequence was found in a man aged 40-49 years with primary liver carcinoma and hepatitis B virus infection. CDR3 coding DNA: TGCGCCAGCAGTCCGGGACAGGGAAGGAATGAGCAATTCTTC. It specifies CASSPGQGRNEQFF.